Listed below are T cell receptor beta chains from one sample, sequenced in a study of cytomegalovirus exposure and HLA in healthy donors. Sequencing was performed with immunoSEQ multiplex PCR; in TCRdb, only in-frame clones are kept and a portion is missing. The sample holds around 150,000 clones, roughly 80% seen once. The sample was PBMCs. The receptors derive from a man in his thirties or forties in good health and CMV-seropositive. The CDR3 runs from the conserved cysteine through the conserved F or W. D genes are given only for firm matches. Expanded clones get a size class; other rows say once, few or many, or leave the size out.

d_call | clone_size | cdr3_length | j_call | v_call | cdr3_nt | cdr3_aa
TRBD1 | NA | 12 | TRBJ2-7 | TRBV30 | TGTGCCTGGAGGGACAGGGGCTACGAGCAGTACTTC | CAWRDRGYEQYF
TRBD1 | NA | 13 | TRBJ2-7 | TRBV29-1 | TGCAGCGCCGGCGACAGGGCAGGATACGAGCAGTACTTC | CSAGDRAGYEQYF
TRBD2 | NA | 16 | TRBJ2-1 | TRBV19 | TGTGCCAGTCTAAGGGGGGGTAGCGGGGACTACAATGAGCAGTTCTTC | CASLRGGSGDYNEQFF
NA | NA | 16 | TRBJ1-1 | TRBV5-1 | TGCGCCAGCAGCTTGGTTCACAGGTTCCGGAACACTGAAGCTTTCTTT | CASSLVHRFRNTEAFF
TRBD1 | few | 13 | TRBJ2-7 | TRBV11-2 | TGTGCCAGCAGCCACGGACAGGGCTACGAGCAGTACTTC | CASSHGQGYEQYF
TRBD1 | NA | 14 | TRBJ1-1 | TRBV2 | TGTGCCAGCAGTGTGGACAGGGGAGGTACTGAAGCTTTCTTT | CASSVDRGGTEAFF
TRBD1 | NA | 15 | TRBJ2-7 | TRBV5-5 | TGTGCCAGCAGCTTGGCGGGACAGGCCTCCTACGAGCAGTACTTC | CASSLAGQASYEQYF
TRBD2 | NA | 17 | TRBJ2-1 | TRBV7-2 | TGTGCCAGCACCGCCGGACTAGCGGGGGGGAATGACAATGAGCAGTTCTTC | CASTAGLAGGNDNEQFF
TRBD2 | few | 15 | TRBJ2-7 | TRBV11-2 | TGTGCCAGCAGCTTAGGGCTAGCGGGGGGGCTCGAGCAGTACTTC | CASSLGLAGGLEQYF
TRBD1 | NA | 17 | TRBJ1-5 | TRBV28 | TGTGCCAGCAGTTTATGGGGGACAGGGGGGTCCAATCAGCCCCAGCATTTT | CASSLWGTGGSNQPQHF
TRBD2 | NA | 16 | TRBJ2-6 | TRBV6-6 | TGTGCCAGCACCCACGCGGGGGGGTCTGGGGCCAACGTCCTGACTTTC | CASTHAGGSGANVLTF
TRBD1 | few | 14 | TRBJ1-2 | TRBV7-2 | TGTGCCAGCAGCTCAACGACAGGGGCGTATGGCTACACCTTC | CASSSTTGAYGYTF
TRBD1 | once | 15 | TRBJ2-5 | TRBV5-1 | TGCGCCAGCAGCTTGGACAGGGGGTCTCCAGAGACCCAGTACTTC | CASSLDRGSPETQYF
NA | NA | 13 | TRBJ1-4 | TRBV28 | TGTGCCAGCCAAGGGGGGGACGAAGAAAAACTGTTTTTT | CASQGGDEEKLFF
NA | NA | 12 | TRBJ1-2 | TRBV25-1 | TGTGCCAGCAGTGACAGGGACTATGGCTACACCTTC | CASSDRDYGYTF
TRBD1 | once | 14 | TRBJ1-1 | TRBV6-5 | TGTGCCAGCAGTGCGACAGGGGTGAACACTGAAGCTTTCTTT | CASSATGVNTEAFF
NA | NA | 13 | TRBJ2-1 | TRBV7-2 | TGTGCCAGCAGCTTAGCGGGGGGGCATGAGCAGTTCTTC | CASSLAGGHEQFF
TRBD1 | NA | 13 | TRBJ2-7 | TRBV30 | TGTGCCTGGTCGACAGGGAGCTCCTACGAGCAGTACTTC | CAWSTGSSYEQYF
TRBD1 | NA | 18 | TRBJ1-2 | TRBV18 | TGTGCCAGCTCACCCTCGTCTTTACCGGGACAGGGTAACTATGGCTACACCTTC | CASSPSSLPGQGNYGYTF
NA | few | 13 | TRBJ1-5 | TRBV5-6 | TGTGCCAGCAGCGTGGGCAGGGATCAGCCCCAGCATTTT | CASSVGRDQPQHF
TRBD1 | NA | 16 | TRBJ2-2 | TRBV5-6 | TGTGCCAGCAGCTTGCCTACAGGGGGTGCCACCGGGGAGCTGTTTTTT | CASSLPTGGATGELFF
NA | once | 11 | TRBJ1-1 | TRBV20-1 | TGCAGTGCGCGTCTTGGGCGTGAAGCTTTCTTT | CSARLGREAFF
NA | NA | 14 | TRBJ1-2 | TRBV25-1 | TGTGCCAGCAGTGAATCCCGGGAGGACTATGGCTACACCTTC | CASSESREDYGYTF
TRBD1 | NA | 13 | TRBJ2-7 | TRBV6-1 | TGTGCCAGCAGTGGCCAGGGGGTCTACGAGCAGTACTTC | CASSGQGVYEQYF
TRBD1 | NA | 16 | TRBJ2-7 | TRBV4-1 | TGCGCCAGCAGCCATCGCGGGACAGGGGAACGCTACGAGCAGTACTTC | CASSHRGTGERYEQYF
NA | few | 12 | TRBJ2-7 | TRBV28 | TGTGCCAGCAGTGCGGCCACCTACGAGCAGTACTTC | CASSAATYEQYF
NA | few | 14 | TRBJ1-3 | TRBV6-6 | TGTGCCAGCATAAAGGAGGGGACTGGAAACACCATATATTTT | CASIKEGTGNTIYF
TRBD2 | NA | 14 | TRBJ2-5 | TRBV5-1 | TGCGCCAGCAGCTTCGGGACTAGCCAAGAGACCCAGTACTTC | CASSFGTSQETQYF
TRBD1 | NA | 15 | TRBJ2-5 | TRBV7-2 | TGTGCCAGCAGCTTAGTGGGGGACAGCGGAGAGACCCAGTACTTC | CASSLVGDSGETQYF
TRBD1 | NA | 15 | TRBJ1-4 | TRBV7-9 | TGTGCCAGCAGCTTGGGACAGGGATTAGCGGAAAAACTGTTTTTT | CASSLGQGLAEKLFF
TRBD1 | NA | 17 | TRBJ1-4 | TRBV28 | TGTGCCAGCAGTTTCCCCAGGACAGGGGGTATTAATGAAAAACTGTTTTTT | CASSFPRTGGINEKLFF
NA | NA | 13 | TRBJ1-5 | TRBV28 | TGTGCCAGCAGTTTACGAGGGTTTCAGCCCCAGCATTTT | CASSLRGFQPQHF
TRBD2 | NA | 14 | TRBJ2-3 | TRBV27 | TGTGCCAGCAGTTGGGGGGGGAGCACAGATACGCAGTATTTT | CASSWGGSTDTQYF
NA | once | 10 | TRBJ2-3 | TRBV6-5 | TGTGCCAGCAGTTGGTCCGACGGGGATTTT | CASSWSDGDF
TRBD1 | NA | 17 | TRBJ2-6 | TRBV5-4 | TGTGCCAGCAGCTTTAGGCAGGGGGCGCCTGGGGCCAACGTCCTGACTTTC | CASSFRQGAPGANVLTF
NA | NA | 13 | TRBJ2-5 | TRBV2 | TGTGCCAGCAGTGAAGGCCAGGGCGGAACCCAGTACTTC | CASSEGQGGTQYF
NA | few | 15 | TRBJ2-7 | TRBV1 | TGCACCAGCAGCCAAGCACAGGTCCCTCCCTACGAGCAGTACTTC | CTSSQAQVPPYEQYF
NA | few | 15 | TRBJ1-4 | TRBV5-1 | TGCGCCAGCAGCACCACCGGGGGAACTAATGAAAAACTGTTTTTT | CASSTTGGTNEKLFF
TRBD2 | NA | 15 | TRBJ2-5 | TRBV5-1 | TGCGCCAGCAGCGCACTAGCGGGGACTCAAGAGACCCAGTACTTC | CASSALAGTQETQYF
NA | NA | 15 | TRBJ1-5 | TRBV6-1 | TGTGCCAGCAGTGAAACGGACAGTAGCAATCAGCCCCAGCATTTT | CASSETDSSNQPQHF
TRBD1 | NA | 16 | TRBJ2-6 | TRBV5-6 | TGTGCCAGCAGCTCAGGGGGCGTGTCTGGGGCCAACGTCCTGACTTTC | CASSSGGVSGANVLTF
TRBD1 | NA | 14 | TRBJ1-1 | TRBV6-1 | TGTGCCAGCAGTTCGGACAGGACGAACACTGAAGCTTTCTTT | CASSSDRTNTEAFF
NA | once | 15 | TRBJ1-6 | TRBV7-6 | TGTGCCAGCAGCTTAGCGTTCGTCCCTAATTCACCCCTCCACTTT | CASSLAFVPNSPLHF
TRBD1 | NA | 17 | TRBJ1-1 | TRBV18 | TGTGCCAGCTCACAATCGGGACAGGGCCTGTTATTGGCTGAAGCTTTCTTT | CASSQSGQGLLLAEAFF
NA | NA | 14 | TRBJ2-2 | TRBV7-6 | TGTGCCAGCAGCGCGTTTATGAACACCGGGGAGCTGTTTTTT | CASSAFMNTGELFF
TRBD2 | NA | 21 | TRBJ2-5 | TRBV15 | TGTGCCACCAGCAGAGATTGGACTAGCTTGCTTCGCCGGGAGAACAGCGAGACCCAGTACTTC | CATSRDWTSLLRRENSETQYF
TRBD2 | NA | 16 | TRBJ2-2 | TRBV5-1 | TGCGCCAGCAGCTTTGGCGGGGGGCCTAACACCGGGGAGCTGTTTTTT | CASSFGGGPNTGELFF
TRBD1 | NA | 13 | TRBJ1-5 | TRBV5-1 | TGCGCCAGCAGCCGGGACAGTAATCAGCCCCAGCATTTT | CASSRDSNQPQHF
NA | NA | 14 | TRBJ2-5 | TRBV28 | TGTGCCAGCAGTTTCGACAGGCAAGGAGAGACCCAGTACTTC | CASSFDRQGETQYF
TRBD2 | NA | 16 | TRBJ2-3 | TRBV7-9 | TGTGCCAGCAGCGTTAGCGGGGGGTCGGGCACAGATACGCAGTATTTT | CASSVSGGSGTDTQYF
TRBD2 | NA | 13 | TRBJ2-1 | TRBV7-2 | TGTGCCAGCAGCTCGGGACTATATAATGAGCAGTTCTTC | CASSSGLYNEQFF
TRBD2 | once | 15 | TRBJ2-5 | TRBV11-3 | TGTGCCAGCAGCTTAGGCGGGGGGCCTCAAGAGACCCAGTACTTC | CASSLGGGPQETQYF
NA | NA | 15 | TRBJ1-6 | TRBV11-2 | TGTGCCAGCAGCTCGGTCCGGGGGATTAATTCACCCCTCCACTTT | CASSSVRGINSPLHF
NA | once | 14 | TRBJ1-1 | TRBV5-1 | TGCGCCAGCAGCTTTGGGGCAGGGAACACTGAAGCTTTCTTT | CASSFGAGNTEAFF